This TCR beta chain came from a study of cytomegalovirus exposure and HLA in healthy donors. The PCR contained 60 Vbeta and 13 Jbeta primers. TCRdb's table, derived via immunoSEQ multiplex PCR, lists solely in-frame clones and lacks some. The data show about 190,000 clones, with about 81% seen just once and around 2.1% held by the top ten. CDR3 length equals 16 residues. Per the germline V gene, CDR1 is SGHDN and CDR2 is FVKESK. With 0 bases clipped from V and 5 bases from J, the junction kept 4 bases outside the gene matches. Study-wide results and caveats: Most TCRs appeared rarely, but some public TCRs recurred in many donors.

On this clone itself: What it binds is not known.

The material sequenced was PBMCs. The chain combines TRBV14 with TRBJ1-4, with 9 bases that match TRBD1. The sequence derives from a young woman in good health and CMV-seropositive. CDR3 DNA sequence: TGTGCCAGCAGCCAAGATTGGACAGGGGCGAATGAAAAACTGTTTTTT. This sequence encodes CASSQDWTGANEKLFF.